This TCR beta chain was retrieved from a study of long-term antiretroviral therapy in people with HIV. Study information: Samples collected earliest predate the 2015 immediate-ART recommendation by about a decade.

Run at survey level, the immunoSEQ assay was version v3.0. Method: immunoSEQ multiplex PCR; TCRdb's copy keeps in-frame clones and lacks some. The data show 35,000 or so clones, 83% seen once. The CDR3 has 13 amino acids. The germline V gene encodes CDR1 MNHEY and CDR2 SVGAGI. Trimming took 2 bases from V and 3 from J, leaving 8 bases between them. Without exception, participants with HIV were treated in the United States. The sequenced sample was unsorted PBMCs, obtained 0.4 years before starting antiretroviral therapy. The chain uses TRBV6-5 and TRBJ2-7; D not resolved. This clonotype was sampled from a man aged 18 to 35 with HIV. DNA of the CDR3: TGTGCCAGCAGTTACGGAGCCAGCTACGAGCAGTACTTC. Encoded protein: CASSYGASYEQYF.